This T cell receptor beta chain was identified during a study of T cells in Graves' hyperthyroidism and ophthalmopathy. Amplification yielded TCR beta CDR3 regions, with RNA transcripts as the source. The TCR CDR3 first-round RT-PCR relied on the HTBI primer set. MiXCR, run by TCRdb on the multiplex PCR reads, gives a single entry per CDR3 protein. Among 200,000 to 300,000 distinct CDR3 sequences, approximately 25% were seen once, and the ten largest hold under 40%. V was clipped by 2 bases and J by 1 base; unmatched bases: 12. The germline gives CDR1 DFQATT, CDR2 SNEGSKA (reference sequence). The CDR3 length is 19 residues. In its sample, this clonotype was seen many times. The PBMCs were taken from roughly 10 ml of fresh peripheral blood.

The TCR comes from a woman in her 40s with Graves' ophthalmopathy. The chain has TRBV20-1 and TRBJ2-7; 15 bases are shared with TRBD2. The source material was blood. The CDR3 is CSARPAGTSGRFRSYEQYF. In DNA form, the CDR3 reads TGCAGTGCTAGACCTGCCGGGACTAGCGGGAGGTTTAGGTCCTACGAGCAGTACTTC.